The 9 T cell receptor beta chains below all came from one sample that was sequenced in a study of cytomegalovirus exposure and HLA in healthy donors. The PCR employed 60 Vbeta primers together with 13 Jbeta primers. The assay was immunoSEQ multiplex PCR, and TCRdb's table has in-frame clones only and misses some. The data hold around 200,000 clones, with 65% to 90% observed a single time. Sequencing used PBMCs. The receptor source for this set is a girl aged 2 to 10 in good health and CMV-seropositive.

This rearrangement joins TRBV18 to TRBJ2-7, with a possible D match to TRBD2 (7 bases). The CDR3 consists of 16 residues. The V end lost 0 bases, the J end lost 4 bases, and 16 bases lay between the germline ends. Germline V CDR1 and CDR2: KGHSH, LQKENI. The DNA for the CDR3 is TGTGCCAGCTCACCACCTTCCGGGGGGCGCGGGTACGAGCAGTACTTC. This sequence encodes CASSPPSGGRGYEQYF.

The V gene is TRBV19, the J gene TRBJ1-1; a weak D match, TRBD1 (6 bases). Germline V gene data show CDR1 as LNHDA and CDR2 as SQIVND (reference sequence). The CDR3 consists of 12 residues. V lost 4 bases and J lost 4, with 7 bases in between. The CDR3 DNA reads TGTGCCAGTAGTACAGGGGCCACTGAAGCTTTCTTT. Translated, it gives CASSTGATEAFF.

This sequence joins TRBV7-2 and TRBJ1-5; D possibly corresponds to TRBD1 (5 bases). Germline V lookup: CDR1 SGHTA, CDR2 FQGNSA. CDR3 size: 18 residues. The V end lost 0 bases, the J end lost 2 bases, and 17 bases lay between the germline ends. The CDR3 region is CASSLAPPDRLGNQPQHF. As DNA, the CDR3 is TGTGCCAGCAGCTTAGCCCCTCCCGACAGATTAGGCAATCAGCCCCAGCATTTT. Variable domain in full (rest from reference TRBV7-2 and TRBJ1-5): GAGVSQSPSNKVTEKGKDVELRCDPISGHTALYWYRQSLGQGLEFLIYFQGNSAPDKSGLPSDRFSAERTGGSVSTLTIQRTQQEDSAVYLCASSLAPPDRLGNQPQHFGDGTRLSIL.

The chain employs TRBV29-1 and TRBJ1-1; 9 bases are a match to TRBD1. In germline, CDR1 is SQVTM, CDR2 ANQGSEA. Unmatched junction bases numbered 15, after V lost 7 bases and J lost 6 bases. The CDR3 contains 15 residues. The CDR3 protein is CSGGTGLHQHAEAFF. Written as DNA, the CDR3 is TGCAGCGGGGGGACAGGGCTACACCAACACGCTGAAGCTTTCTTT.

The chain carries TRBV2 and TRBJ2-1; no firm D call. The CDR3 covers 14 residues. Trimming took off 3 bases at V and 7 bases at J, with 13 bases between the two ends. Per the germline V gene, CDR1 is SNHLY and CDR2 is FYNNEI. The CDR3 loop reads CASSDRSRWNEQFF. CDR3 bases: TGTGCCAGCAGTGATCGGTCGAGGTGGAATGAGCAGTTCTTC.

CDR3 protein: CASSPGSNQPQHF. The CDR3 DNA is TGTGCCAGCAGCCCGGGGAGCAATCAGCCCCAGCATTTT. This chain uses TRBV6-5 with TRBJ1-5; D remains unclear. Germline V CDR1 and CDR2: MNHEY, SVGAGI. The CDR3 sequence is 13 residues long. Trimming cost V 6 bases and J 1 base, with 7 bases left between them.

The table lists this clone with a few counts. Other DNA sequences in this sample translate to the same CDR3. The V and J genes are TRBV30 and TRBJ1-1; the D is unclear. The V gene's germline CDR1 is GTSNPN and CDR2 SVGIG (reference sequence). V was pared by 4 bases and J by 0 bases, with 15 bases between. The CDR3 is 15 residues long. The CDR3 region is CAWTPWGGMNTEAFF. CDR3 DNA: TGTGCCTGGACCCCATGGGGAGGCATGAACACTGAAGCTTTCTTT.

The chain combines TRBV6-5 with TRBJ2-1; TRBD1 matches at 7 bases. The germline CDR1 and CDR2 sequences are MNHEY and SVGAGI. This CDR3 is built from 15 residues. The ends lost 6 bases at V and 6 bases at J; junction bases unmatched: 11. CDR3 in DNA: TGTGCCAGCAGCACGCCCAGACAGGGCCTCAATGAGCAGTTCTTC. This gives the protein CASSTPRQGLNEQFF.

Concerning this clone: At one end the junction does not follow the germline gene, possibly because of a read error. The chain combines TRBV30 with TRBJ2-3; D perhaps matches TRBD1 (6 bases). Germline CDR1 GTSNPN, CDR2 SVGIG (reference sequence). This CDR3 contains 11 residues. The CDR3 DNA reads as TGTGCCTGGAGTGTAAATCAGGGAACAGGGTTT. Its translation: CAWSVNQGTGF. The full variable domain, with the rest looked up from reference TRBV30 and TRBJ2-3, is SQTIHQWPATLVQPVGSPLSLECTVEGTSNPNLYWYRQAAGRGLQLLFYSVGIGQISSEVPQNLSASRPQDRQFILSSKKLLLSDSGFYLCAWSVNQGTGFGPGTRLTVL.